The T cell receptor (beta chain) described here comes from a study of T-cell reconstitution after alpha-beta-depleted transplantation in children. Germline CDR1 is KGHSH and CDR2 is LQKENI. The CDR3 has 15 residues. V lost 6 bases to trimming and J lost 4 bases; unmatched junction nucleotides: 9. This clonotype was picked up a small number of times. Unique molecular identifiers tagged the TCRbeta library. MiXCR, applied by TCRdb to the PCR reads, yields one record per CDR3 protein. The table has 380,000 or so distinct CDR3 sequences, 13% seen once. This clonotype originated in a human donor who donated a stem cell graft to a child with Fanconi anemia. The rearrangement joins TRBV18 to TRBJ2-1; 7 positions agree with TRBD2. The specimen was PBMCs, collected from the stem cell graft. The CDR3 nucleotides are TGTGCCAGCTCTCCCCCACTAGCGAGGTACAATGAGCAGTTCTTC. Encoded protein: CASSPPLARYNEQFF.